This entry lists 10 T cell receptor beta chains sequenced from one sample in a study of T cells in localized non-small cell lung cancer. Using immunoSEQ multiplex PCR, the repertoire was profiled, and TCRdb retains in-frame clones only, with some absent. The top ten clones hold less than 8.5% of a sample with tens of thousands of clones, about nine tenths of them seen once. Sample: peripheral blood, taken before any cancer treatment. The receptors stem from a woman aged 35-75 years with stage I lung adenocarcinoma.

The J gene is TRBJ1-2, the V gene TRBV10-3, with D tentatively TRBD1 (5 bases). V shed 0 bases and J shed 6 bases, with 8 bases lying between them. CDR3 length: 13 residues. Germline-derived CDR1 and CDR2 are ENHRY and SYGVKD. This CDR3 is CAISESAGNGYTF. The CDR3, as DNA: TGTGCCATCAGTGAGTCGGCAGGGAATGGCTACACCTTC.

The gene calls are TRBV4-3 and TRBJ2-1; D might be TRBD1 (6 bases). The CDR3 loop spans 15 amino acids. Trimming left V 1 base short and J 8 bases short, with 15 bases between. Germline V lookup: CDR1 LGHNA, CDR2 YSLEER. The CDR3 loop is CASSQATNRVDEQFF. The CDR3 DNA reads TGCGCCAGCAGCCAAGCTACCAACAGGGTCGATGAGCAGTTCTTC.

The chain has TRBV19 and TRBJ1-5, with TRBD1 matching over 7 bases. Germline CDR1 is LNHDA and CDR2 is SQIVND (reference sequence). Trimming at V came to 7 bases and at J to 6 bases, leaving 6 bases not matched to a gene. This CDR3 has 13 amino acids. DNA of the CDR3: TGTGCCAGTACTGAGGCAGGGGGTCAGCCCCAGCATTTT. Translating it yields CASTEAGGQPQHF.

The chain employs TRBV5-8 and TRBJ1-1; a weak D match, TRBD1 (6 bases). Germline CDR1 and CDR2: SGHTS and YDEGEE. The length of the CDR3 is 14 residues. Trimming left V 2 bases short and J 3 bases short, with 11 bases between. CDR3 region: CASSLRGEDTEAFF. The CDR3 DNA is TGTGCCAGCAGCTTAAGGGGGGAGGACACTGAAGCTTTCTTT.

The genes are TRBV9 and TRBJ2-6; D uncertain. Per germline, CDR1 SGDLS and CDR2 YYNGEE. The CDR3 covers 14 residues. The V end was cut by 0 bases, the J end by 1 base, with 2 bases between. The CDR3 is CASSVGSGANVLTF. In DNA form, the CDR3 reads TGTGCCAGCAGCGTAGGGTCTGGGGCCAACGTCCTGACTTTC.

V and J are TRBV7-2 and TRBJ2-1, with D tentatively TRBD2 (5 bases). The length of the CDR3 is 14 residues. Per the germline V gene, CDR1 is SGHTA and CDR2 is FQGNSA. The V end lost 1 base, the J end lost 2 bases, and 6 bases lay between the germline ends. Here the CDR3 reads CASSLGGPYNEQFF. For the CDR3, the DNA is TGTGCCAGCAGCTTAGGCGGGCCCTACAATGAGCAGTTCTTC.

Here the CDR3 DNA reads TGTGCCAGTAGACGGACAGTGGGGCAGCCCCAGCATTTT. Translating it yields CASRRTVGQPQHF. This sequence joins TRBV19 and TRBJ1-5; TRBD1 is a possible D gene (6 bases). The ends were cut back, 6 bases at V and 7 bases at J, with 13 bases in the middle. CDR3 size: 13 residues. Germline V lookup: CDR1 LNHDA, CDR2 SQIVND (reference sequence).

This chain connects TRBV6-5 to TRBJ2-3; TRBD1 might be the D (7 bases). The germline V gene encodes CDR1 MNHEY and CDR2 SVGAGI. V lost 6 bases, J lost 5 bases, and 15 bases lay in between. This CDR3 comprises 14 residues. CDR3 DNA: TGTGCCAGCAGCTTGCGCAGGGGGGAAGATACGCAGTATTTT. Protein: CASSLRRGEDTQYF.

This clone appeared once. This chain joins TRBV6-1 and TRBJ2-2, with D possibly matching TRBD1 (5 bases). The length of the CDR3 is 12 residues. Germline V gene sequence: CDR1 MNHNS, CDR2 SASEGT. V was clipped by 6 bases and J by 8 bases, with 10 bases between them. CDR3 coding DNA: TGTGCCAGCAGCAGGGTTCAAGGGGAGCTGTTTTTT. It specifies CASSRVQGELFF.

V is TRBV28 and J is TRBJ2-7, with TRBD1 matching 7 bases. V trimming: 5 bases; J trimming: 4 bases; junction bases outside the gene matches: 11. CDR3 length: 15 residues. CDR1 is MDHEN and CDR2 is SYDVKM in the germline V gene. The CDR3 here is CASSRRTPQGYEQYF. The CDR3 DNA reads TGTGCCAGCAGTCGACGCACACCACAGGGGTACGAGCAGTACTTC.